This record looks at one TCR beta chain sequence and its context. The antigen is not known. CDR1 MDHEN and CDR2 SYDVKM come from the germline V gene. The CDR3 spans 16 residues. V was clipped by 6 bases and J by 9 bases, with 24 bases between them. The sample belongs to a study of T cell responses to AZD1222 COVID-19 vaccine. Regarding the study as a whole: All repertoire sampling was performed exclusively after the peak T cell response.

This table comes from immunoSEQ multiplex PCR, and its TCRdb copy is limited to in-frame clones, with some not included. This table holds around 80,000 clones, approximately 85% found once. This chain links TRBV28 with TRBJ1-3; D uncertain. The TCR was taken from an adult who received the AZD1222 COVID-19 vaccine. The material sequenced was peripheral blood, taken 28 days after the second AZD1222 dose. The CDR3 nucleotides read TGTGCCAGCAGCACTACCGGACCTGGACGGAGTGGCACCATATATTTT. This codes for CASSTTGPGRSGTIYF.